This T cell receptor (beta chain) was recovered during a study of shared clonotypes between healthy human individuals (dated by TCRdb to the early 2020s). Notes on the research overall: A couple of women and three men aged 18 to 49 years were included in the cohort. Libraries were prepared and TCR repertoires were sequenced by different laboratories using diverse techniques, in order to increase sequencing depth and limit assay-specific biases. For each donor, CD4 naive and CD4 memory were each given three plates, CD8 naive was given two plates, and CD8 memory was given one plate. Between about 0.8 and 8.9 billion PBMCs per donor were obtained by leukapheresis. To estimate repertoire size and how much clonotype sharing occurs between individuals, the study deeply sequenced the blood TCR repertoires of a handful of healthy adults. What the research found in general, with its limitations: Based on pairwise subsampling, the degree of clonotype sharing among donors was expected to be affected by sequencing depth. Clonotypes shared by all four sorted-subset donors showed higher generation probabilities than non-shared clonotypes. Incomplete sequencing was indicated by rarefaction of sorted-subset datasets, despite the large sequencing depth. Sharing across four donors was observed for around 5% of naive CD4, 3% to 3.5% of naive CD8, 2% to 2.5% of memory CD4, and roughly 0.4% of memory CD8 clonotypes. Naive subsets generally had larger estimated clonotype richness than memory subsets. Sampling was restricted to blood, and TCR repertoires in tissue are likely to differ from TCR repertoires in blood. The genetic and exposure-history diversity represented was limited by the small number of donors.

TCR CDR3 regions were amplified from genomic DNA by multiplex PCR using the deep immunoSEQ assay. Genomic DNA extracted from each cell subset was distributed evenly over all wells of several immunoSEQ 96-well plates, and each plate served as one replicate. For sorted subsets, roughly 200 ng of genomic DNA, equivalent to 30,000 or so T cell genomes, went into each replicate PCR. Purified libraries were quantified with a Qubit 3.0 fluorometer, sized on a Bioanalyzer 2100, and re-quantified with the KAPA Library Quantification kit. Every immunoSEQ 96-well plate was sequenced on a dedicated single-read 150-cycle Illumina NextSeq 550 flow cell. For the original study's pipeline: Because the immunoSEQ output included only junctional sequences and no quality scores, the filtering could not be the same as the filtering used for full-length reads. To assign V/J genes and CDR3, sequences were annotated against IMGT germline references using PyIR, a Python wrapper for IgBLAST v1.9. Reads were filtered out if the reads had weak V/J assignments (E-value above 1e-6), no CDR3, stop codons, out-of-frame junctions, or ambiguous translated residues. A V3J clonotype was defined by an identical inferred V gene, J gene, and CDR3 amino acid sequence. Percentage overlap between repertoires was calculated by dividing the number of shared unique clonotypes by the size of the smaller repertoire. RTK rarefaction, the Chao1 estimator, and Recon v2.1 estimates of unobserved clonotypes were used to assess repertoire richness. Generation probabilities were computed with OLGA for all TCRbeta clonotypes obtained by the gDNA method from several donors. TCRdb holds this immuneACCESS table with in-frame rearrangements only. Some clones are missing; in checked studies, unresolved V genes explain under half, and the rest has no known cause. V, J and clone size reflect that table, while D and trimming were determined from the DNA. A total of approximately 320,000 clones appear in this sample, more than 75% of them only once. The top ten clones comprise about 16% of the sample.

Details on this clone: Its antigen remains undetermined. Nothing much larger sits one base from this clone, and base qualities are not available.

The donors were healthy, HIV-negative adults with no recently reported acute infections or vaccinations. Only Caucasian adults living in Nashville, Tennessee, USA were represented among the donors. CD8 memory samples combined magnetically selected CD45RO+ cells with CCR7-negative CD45RA+ effector memory (TemRA) cells. After blood collection by leukapheresis, PBMCs were isolated using Ficoll-Histopaque density gradient centrifugation and then cryopreserved in the vapor phase of liquid nitrogen. Purity and quantity of every magnetically sorted T cell population were checked by analytical flow cytometry. Each sorted fraction had its genomic DNA isolated and then quantified by UV absorbance on a Nanodrop 2000c. For CDR1 and CDR2, the germline V gene lists SGHDT and YYEEEE. Clipping removes 5 bases from V and 2 bases from J, with 7 as the unmatched junction base count. The CDR3 sequence holds 15 residues, the cysteine and phenylalanine included. Left in the record is the CDR3 DNA by itself, 45 bases read in frame from the first base.

Sequencing was carried out using memory CD8+ T cells sorted from blood. In the paper's terms, the cell subset or site label means: CD45RO+ cells pooled with CCR7-negative TemRA cells. Here the chain combines TRBV5-6 and TRBJ2-7, and TRBD2 matches 10 of the central bases. The sequence was collected from a man between 18 and 35 years old in good health. The sequence in DNA is TGTGCCAGCAGAATTGGACTAGCGGAGACCTACGAGCAGTACTTC. Its protein is CASRIGLAETYEQYF.